This T cell receptor beta chain came from a study of blood T cell repertoires in COVID-19. On the study more broadly: The origin of the acute and convalescent COVID-19 samples was the United States, Italy and Spain. Nucleic acid was either cDNA or gDNA, and it came from T cells, B-cell-depleted T cells, or PBMCs.

Germline CDR1 reads SGHNT; CDR2 reads YENEEA. The CDR3 contains 14 residues. Trimming removed 4 bases from V and 9 bases from J, with 16 bases in between. As handled by the study authors: Amplified reference gene primers provided the basis for estimating nucleated cell counts. Clones were read by immunoSEQ multiplex PCR, and TCRdb kept only the in-frame ones, dropping some. V, J and clone size derive from that table, while D and trimming were established from the DNA sequence. This sample has 100,000 or so clones, with 70% to 90% found just once. This chain uses TRBV11-3 with TRBJ2-4; possibly TRBD1 for D (6 bases). Sequencing input: peripheral blood. This receptor was obtained from a human donor in a cohort sampled during active COVID-19. CDR3 nucleotides: TGTGCCAGCAGCTCTTACACAGGGTCGGGCATTCAGTACTTC. Its protein is CASSSYTGSGIQYF.